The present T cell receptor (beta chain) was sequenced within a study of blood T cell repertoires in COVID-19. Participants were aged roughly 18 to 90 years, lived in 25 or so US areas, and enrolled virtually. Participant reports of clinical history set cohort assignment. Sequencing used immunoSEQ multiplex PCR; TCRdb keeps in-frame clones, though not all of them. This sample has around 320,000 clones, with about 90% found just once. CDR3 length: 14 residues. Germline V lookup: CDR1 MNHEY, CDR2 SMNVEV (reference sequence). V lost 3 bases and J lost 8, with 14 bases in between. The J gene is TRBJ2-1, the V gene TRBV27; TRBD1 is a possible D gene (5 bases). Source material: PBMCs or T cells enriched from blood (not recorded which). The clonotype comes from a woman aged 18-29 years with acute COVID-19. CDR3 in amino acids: CASSFKQVGDEQFF. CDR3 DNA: TGTGCCAGCAGTTTCAAACAGGTTGGGGATGAGCAGTTCTTC.